This TCR beta chain derives from a study of T cells in Graves' hyperthyroidism and ophthalmopathy. General study points: Ophthalmopathy prediction by the model preceded onset by a median roughly 6.3 months.

The sample holds a few counts of this clonotype. Its antigen remains unidentified. Germline-derived CDR1 and CDR2 are MNHNS and SASEGT. The CDR3 is made up of 16 amino acids. The V and J ends lost 5 bases and 2 bases, in that order; junction bases with no gene match: 12. Amplification yielded TCR beta CDR3 regions, with RNA transcripts as the source. The study used the HTBI primer set for a first-round RT-PCR of the TCR CDR3. TCRdb re-analysed the multiplex PCR reads in MiXCR, keeping a single row per CDR3 protein. The sample has approximately 490,000 distinct CDR3 sequences; approximately 22% are singletons.

This TCR was sampled from a woman between 65 and 79 years old with Graves' ophthalmopathy. The sample taken for sequencing was blood. The chain is built from TRBV6-1 and TRBJ2-7; 7 bases fit TRBD1. The CDR3 nucleotides read TGTGCCAGCAGTCTAAAGGGGGCTAGTTGGCCCTACGAGCAGTACTTC. It codes for CASSLKGASWPYEQYF.